This record covers a single TCR beta chain. The source of the sample is a study of blood T cell repertoires in COVID-19. TCRdb keeps only in-frame clones here, not all; method: immunoSEQ multiplex PCR. The table records about 200,000 clones, about 82% of them present only once. The TCR comes from a man aged 35 to 55 with acute COVID-19. Sequencing was done on a sample of PBMCs or T cells enriched from blood (not recorded which).

This CDR3 is CASSPSGFKAFF. The CDR3 DNA is TGTGCCAGCAGCCCTTCGGGGTTCAAAGCTTTCTTT. The V and J genes are TRBV6-2 or TRBV6-3 and TRBJ1-1, with unresolved D. CDR3 size: 12 residues. Germline V gene sequence: CDR1 MNHEY, CDR2 SVGEGT. Trimming removed 6 bases from V and 9 bases from J, with 14 bases in between.